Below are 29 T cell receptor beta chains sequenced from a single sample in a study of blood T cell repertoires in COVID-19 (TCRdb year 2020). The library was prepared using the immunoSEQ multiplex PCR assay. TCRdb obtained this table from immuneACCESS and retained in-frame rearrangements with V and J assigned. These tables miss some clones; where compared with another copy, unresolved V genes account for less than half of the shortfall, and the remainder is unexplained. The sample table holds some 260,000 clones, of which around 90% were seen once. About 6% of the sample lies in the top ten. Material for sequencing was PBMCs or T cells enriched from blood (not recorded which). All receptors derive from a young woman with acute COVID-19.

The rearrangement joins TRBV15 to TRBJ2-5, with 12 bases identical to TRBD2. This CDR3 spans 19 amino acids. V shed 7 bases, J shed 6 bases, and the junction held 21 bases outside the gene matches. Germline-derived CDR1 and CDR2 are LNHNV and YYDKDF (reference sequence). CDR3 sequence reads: CATTPPLTSGSVGYKTQYF. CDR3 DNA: TGTGCCACCACCCCGCCTCTGACTAGCGGGAGTGTAGGGTATAAGACCCAGTACTTC. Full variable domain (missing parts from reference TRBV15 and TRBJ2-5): DAMVIQNPRYQVTQFGKPVTLSCSQTLNHNVMYWYQQKSSQAPKLLFHYYDKDFNNEADTPDNFQSRRPNTSFCFLDIRSPGLGDTAMYLCATTPPLTSGSVGYKTQYFGPGTRLLVL.

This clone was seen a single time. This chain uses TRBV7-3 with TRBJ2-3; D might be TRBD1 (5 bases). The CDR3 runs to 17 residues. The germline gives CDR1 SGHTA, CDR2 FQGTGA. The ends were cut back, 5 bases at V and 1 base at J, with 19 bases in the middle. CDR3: CASSPGHITLGTDTQYF. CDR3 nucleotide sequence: TGTGCCAGCAGCCCCGGACATATAACGCTAGGCACAGATACGCAGTATTTT.

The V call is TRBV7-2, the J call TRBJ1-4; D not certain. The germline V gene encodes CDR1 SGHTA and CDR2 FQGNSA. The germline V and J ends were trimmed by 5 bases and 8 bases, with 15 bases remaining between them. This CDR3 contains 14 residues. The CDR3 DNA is TGTGCCAGCAGCCCCCGGCGGGTGTCCGAAAAACTGTTTTTT. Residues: CASSPRRVSEKLFF.

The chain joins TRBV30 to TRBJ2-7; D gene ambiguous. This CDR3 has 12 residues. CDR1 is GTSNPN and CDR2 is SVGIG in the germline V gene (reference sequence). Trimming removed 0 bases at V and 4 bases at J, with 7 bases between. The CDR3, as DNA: TGTGCCTGGAGTGTAGTTAGTTACGAGCAGTACTTC. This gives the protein CAWSVVSYEQYF.

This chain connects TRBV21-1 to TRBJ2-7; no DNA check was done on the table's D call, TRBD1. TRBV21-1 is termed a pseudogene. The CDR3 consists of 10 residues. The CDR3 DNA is TGTGCCAGCAGCAGTGGCACGCAGTACTTC. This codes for CASSSGTQYF.

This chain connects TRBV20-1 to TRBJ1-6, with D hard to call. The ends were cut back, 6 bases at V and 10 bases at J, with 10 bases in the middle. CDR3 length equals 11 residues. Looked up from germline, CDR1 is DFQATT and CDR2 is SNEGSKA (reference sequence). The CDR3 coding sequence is TGCAGTGCCTCGGGAGGCTCACCCCTCCACTTT. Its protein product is CSASGGSPLHF.

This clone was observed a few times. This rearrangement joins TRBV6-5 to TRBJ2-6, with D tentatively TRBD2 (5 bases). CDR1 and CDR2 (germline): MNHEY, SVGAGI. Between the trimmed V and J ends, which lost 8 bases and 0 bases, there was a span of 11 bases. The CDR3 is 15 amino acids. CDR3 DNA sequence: TGTGCCAGCTCAGCGGATCTCTCTGGGGCCAACGTCCTGACTTTC. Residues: CASSADLSGANVLTF.

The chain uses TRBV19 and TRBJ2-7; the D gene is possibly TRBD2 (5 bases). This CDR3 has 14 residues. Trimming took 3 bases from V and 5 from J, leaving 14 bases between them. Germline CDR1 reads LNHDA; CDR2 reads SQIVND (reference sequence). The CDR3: CASSIVSGSHEQYF. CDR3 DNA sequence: TGTGCCAGTAGTATTGTCTCGGGGAGCCACGAGCAGTACTTC.

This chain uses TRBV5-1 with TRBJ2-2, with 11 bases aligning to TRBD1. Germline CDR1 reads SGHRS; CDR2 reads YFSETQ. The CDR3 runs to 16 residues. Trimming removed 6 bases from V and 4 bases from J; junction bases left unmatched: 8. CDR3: CASTIRTGGGTGELFF. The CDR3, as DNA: TGCGCCAGCACCATCCGGACAGGGGGCGGCACCGGGGAGCTGTTTTTT.

This CDR3 reads CASSRRQGGNEKLFF. The DNA of the CDR3 is TGTGCCAGCAGCCGAAGACAGGGAGGAAATGAAAAACTGTTTTTT. The rearrangement uses TRBV7-8 and TRBJ1-4; 7 bases are a match to TRBD1. Germline V lookup: CDR1 SGHVS, CDR2 FQNEAQ. J lost 5 bases, V lost 5 bases, and 8 bases had no gene match. CDR3 length equals 15 residues.

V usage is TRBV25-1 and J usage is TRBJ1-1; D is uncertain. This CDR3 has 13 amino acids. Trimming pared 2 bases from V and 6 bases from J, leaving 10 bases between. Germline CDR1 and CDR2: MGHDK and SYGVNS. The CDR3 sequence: CASSEPSSAEAFF. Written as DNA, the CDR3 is TGTGCCAGCAGTGAACCGAGTTCGGCTGAAGCTTTCTTT.

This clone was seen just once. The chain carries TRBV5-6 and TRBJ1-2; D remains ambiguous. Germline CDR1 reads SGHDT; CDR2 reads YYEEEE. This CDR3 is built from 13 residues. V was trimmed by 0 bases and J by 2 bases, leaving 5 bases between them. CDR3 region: CASSLGRNYGYTF. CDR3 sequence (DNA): TGTGCCAGCAGCTTGGGGAGGAACTATGGCTACACCTTC.

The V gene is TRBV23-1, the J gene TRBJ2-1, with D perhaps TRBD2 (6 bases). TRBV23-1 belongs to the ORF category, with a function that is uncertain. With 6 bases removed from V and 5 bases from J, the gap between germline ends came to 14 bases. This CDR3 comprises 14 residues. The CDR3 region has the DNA TGCGCCAGCAGACCCGGGACTCCCAACAATGAGCAGTTCTTC. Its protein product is CASRPGTPNNEQFF.

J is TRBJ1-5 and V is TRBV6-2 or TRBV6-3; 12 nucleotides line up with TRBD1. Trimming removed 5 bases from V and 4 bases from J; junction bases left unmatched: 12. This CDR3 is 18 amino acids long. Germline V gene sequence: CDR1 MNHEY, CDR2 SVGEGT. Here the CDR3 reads CASSHSGTGGIGNQPQHF. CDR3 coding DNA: TGTGCCAGCAGTCATTCCGGGACAGGGGGCATTGGGAATCAGCCCCAGCATTTT.

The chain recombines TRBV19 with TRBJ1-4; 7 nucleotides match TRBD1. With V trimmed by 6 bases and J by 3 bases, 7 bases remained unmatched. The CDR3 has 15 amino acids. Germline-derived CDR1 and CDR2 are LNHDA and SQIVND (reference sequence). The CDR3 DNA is TGTGCCAGTAGCTCCGGACAGGATCCTAATGAAAAACTGTTTTTT. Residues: CASSSGQDPNEKLFF.

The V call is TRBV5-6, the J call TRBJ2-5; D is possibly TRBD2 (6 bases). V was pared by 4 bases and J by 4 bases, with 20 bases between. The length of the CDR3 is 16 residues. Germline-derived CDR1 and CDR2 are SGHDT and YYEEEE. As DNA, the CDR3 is TGTGCCAGCAGCCTCCGGGTCGGGGGTGTAGTAGAGACCCAGTACTTC. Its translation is CASSLRVGGVVETQYF.

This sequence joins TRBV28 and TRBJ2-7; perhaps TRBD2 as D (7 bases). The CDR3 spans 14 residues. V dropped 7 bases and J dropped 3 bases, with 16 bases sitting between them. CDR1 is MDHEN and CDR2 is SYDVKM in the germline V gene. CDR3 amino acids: CASTIEGGDYEQYF. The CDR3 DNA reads TGTGCCAGCACCATTGAGGGGGGGGACTACGAGCAGTACTTC.

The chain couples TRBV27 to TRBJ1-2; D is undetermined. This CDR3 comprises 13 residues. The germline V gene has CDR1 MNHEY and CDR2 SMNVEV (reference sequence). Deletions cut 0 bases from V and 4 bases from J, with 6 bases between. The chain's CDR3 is CASSLSHLYGYTF. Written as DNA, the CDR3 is TGTGCCAGCAGTTTATCACACCTCTATGGCTACACCTTC.

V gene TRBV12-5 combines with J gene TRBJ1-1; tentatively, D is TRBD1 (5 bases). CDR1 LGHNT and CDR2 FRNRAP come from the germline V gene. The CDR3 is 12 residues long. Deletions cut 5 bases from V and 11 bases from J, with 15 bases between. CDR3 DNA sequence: TGTGCTAGTGGTGGGGGGGACGGCAGCGCTTTCTTT. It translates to CASGGGDGSAFF.

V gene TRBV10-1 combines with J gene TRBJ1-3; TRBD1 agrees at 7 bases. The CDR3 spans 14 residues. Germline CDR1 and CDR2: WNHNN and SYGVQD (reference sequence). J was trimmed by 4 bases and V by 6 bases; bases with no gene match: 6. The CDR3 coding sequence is TGCGCCAGCAGCACAGGGGCGCAAGGAAACACCATATATTTT. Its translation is CASSTGAQGNTIYF.

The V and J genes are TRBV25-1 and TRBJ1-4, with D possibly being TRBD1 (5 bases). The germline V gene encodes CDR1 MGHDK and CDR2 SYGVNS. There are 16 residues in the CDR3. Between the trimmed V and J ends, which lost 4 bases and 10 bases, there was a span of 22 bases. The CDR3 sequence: CASSALGTGGAGKLFF. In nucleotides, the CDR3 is TGTGCCAGCAGTGCCTTAGGGACGGGAGGCGCGGGAAAACTGTTTTTT.

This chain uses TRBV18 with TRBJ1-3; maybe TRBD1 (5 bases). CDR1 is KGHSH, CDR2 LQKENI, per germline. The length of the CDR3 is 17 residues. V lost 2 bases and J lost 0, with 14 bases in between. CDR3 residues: CASSPYGQTRSGNTIYF. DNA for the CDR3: TGTGCCAGCTCACCATACGGACAAACCCGCTCTGGAAACACCATATATTTT.

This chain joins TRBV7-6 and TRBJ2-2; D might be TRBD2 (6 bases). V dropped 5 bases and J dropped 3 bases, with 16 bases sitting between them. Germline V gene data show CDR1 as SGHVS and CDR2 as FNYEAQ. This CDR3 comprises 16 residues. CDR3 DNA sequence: TGTGCCAGCAGCCCACGTCCCGGGACTGACACCGGGGAGCTGTTTTTT. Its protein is CASSPRPGTDTGELFF.

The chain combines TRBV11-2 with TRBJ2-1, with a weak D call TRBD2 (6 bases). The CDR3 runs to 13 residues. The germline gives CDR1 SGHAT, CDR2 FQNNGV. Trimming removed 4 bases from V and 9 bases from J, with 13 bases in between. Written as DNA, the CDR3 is TGTGCCAGCAGCTCGCGACTAGTTGCTGAGCAGTTCTTC. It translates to CASSSRLVAEQFF.

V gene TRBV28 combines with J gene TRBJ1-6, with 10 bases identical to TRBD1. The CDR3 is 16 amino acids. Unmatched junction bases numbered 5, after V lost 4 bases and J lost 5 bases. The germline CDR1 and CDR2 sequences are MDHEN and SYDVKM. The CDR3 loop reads CASSSAGTGDNSPLHF. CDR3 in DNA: TGTGCCAGCAGTTCCGCCGGGACAGGGGATAATTCACCCCTCCACTTT.

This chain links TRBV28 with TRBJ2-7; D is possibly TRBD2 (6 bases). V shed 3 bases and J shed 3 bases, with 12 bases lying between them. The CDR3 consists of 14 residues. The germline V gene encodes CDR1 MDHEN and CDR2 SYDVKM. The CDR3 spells CASSFGGTLYEQYF. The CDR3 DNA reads TGTGCCAGCAGTTTCGGCGGGACTCTCTACGAGCAGTACTTC.

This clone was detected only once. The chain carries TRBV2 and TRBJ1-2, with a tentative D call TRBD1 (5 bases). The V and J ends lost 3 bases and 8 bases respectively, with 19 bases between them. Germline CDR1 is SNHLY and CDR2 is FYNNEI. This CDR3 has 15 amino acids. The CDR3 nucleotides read TGTGCCAGCAGTGAGTCCGGACATCCGGTGGAAGGCTACACCTTC. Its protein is CASSESGHPVEGYTF. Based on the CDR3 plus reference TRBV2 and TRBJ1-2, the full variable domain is EPEVTQTPSHQVTQMGQEVILRCVPISNHLYFYWYRQILGQKVEFLVSFYNNEISEKSEIFDDQFSVERPDGSNFTLKIRSTKLEDSAMYFCASSESGHPVEGYTFGSGTRLTVV.

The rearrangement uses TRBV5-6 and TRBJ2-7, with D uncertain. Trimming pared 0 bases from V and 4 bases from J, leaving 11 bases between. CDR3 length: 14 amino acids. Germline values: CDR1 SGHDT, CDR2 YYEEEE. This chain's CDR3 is CASSLVGQAYEQYF. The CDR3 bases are TGTGCCAGCAGCTTGGTGGGCCAGGCATACGAGCAGTACTTC.

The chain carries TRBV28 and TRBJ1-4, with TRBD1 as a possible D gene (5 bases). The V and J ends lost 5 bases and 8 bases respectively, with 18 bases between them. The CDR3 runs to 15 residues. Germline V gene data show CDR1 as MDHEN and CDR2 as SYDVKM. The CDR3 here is CASSRADSLGEKLFF. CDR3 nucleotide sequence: TGTGCCAGCAGTCGGGCAGACAGTCTGGGGGAAAAACTGTTTTTT.